This entry describes one T cell receptor (beta chain). This entry comes from a study of blood T cell repertoires in COVID-19. Turning to the study itself: The United States, Italy and Spain were the sources of the acute and convalescent COVID-19 samples. PBMCs, B-cell-depleted T cells, or T cells provided the cDNA or gDNA that made up the material.

Original processing notes: Reference gene primer amplification gave estimated nucleated cell counts. The method was immunoSEQ multiplex PCR; TCRdb's version includes in-frame clones alone and lacks a portion of them. Clone size and the V and J calls come from that table; the DNA yielded D and trimming. The sample holds 250,000 or so clones; about 84% are singletons and the top ten take 9% to 15%. Sequencing was done on a sample of peripheral blood. The clonotype was recovered from an elderly man with acute or convalescent COVID-19.

The CDR3 spells CASSPTGNEKLFF. The DNA for the CDR3 is TGTGCCAGCAGCCCGACAGGGAATGAAAAACTGTTTTTT. This sequence joins TRBV7-3 and TRBJ1-4; TRBD1 matches at 7 bases. The V gene's germline CDR1 is SGHTA and CDR2 FQGTGA. The V segment lost 5 bases and the J segment 5 bases; nucleotides outside the gene matches: 2. The CDR3 covers 13 residues.